A selection of T cell receptor beta chains follows, all from one sample in a study of spatial heterogeneity in lung cancer. TCRdb recomputed calls from the 5' RACE reads with MiXCR, one row per CDR3 protein. In the table there are approximately 9,500 distinct CDR3 sequences, roughly 8% of which are singletons. The sequencing used lung tumor tissue, collected at surgery. The receptors here all came from a male donor with early-stage non-small cell lung cancer. Both conserved end residues are part of each CDR3. The order of the fields is V gene, clone size, CDR3 length, D gene, J gene, CDR3 DNA, CDR3 protein. A D gene is named only where the DNA matches it firmly. Clone sizes are given selectively: once, few, many, or a class where the clone is expanded.

V: TRBV9; size: many; length: 16; D: NA; J: TRBJ2-1; DNA: TGTGCCAGCAGCCTACACTATACTAGCTCCTACAATGAGCAGTTCTTC; CDR3: CASSLHYTSSYNEQFF
V: TRBV6-2/TRBV6-3; size: few; length: 15; D: NA; J: TRBJ2-3; DNA: TGTGCCAGCAGTCGTGCGGGGTGGAGGACAGATACGCAGTATTTT; CDR3: CASSRAGWRTDTQYF
V: TRBV6-2/TRBV6-3; size: NA; length: 14; D: NA; J: TRBJ1-4; DNA: TGTGCCAGCAGGGAGACCGGGAGCAATGAAAAACTGTTTTTT; CDR3: CASRETGSNEKLFF
V: TRBV29-1; size: few; length: 14; D: NA; J: TRBJ1-2; DNA: TGCAGCGTTGAAGCCATGGGGGCCCCCTATGGCTACACCTTC; CDR3: CSVEAMGAPYGYTF
V: TRBV7-2; size: NA; length: 14; D: NA; J: TRBJ2-5; DNA: TGTGCCAGCAGCGCGCCGGGGGCAAGGGAGACCCAGTACTTC; CDR3: CASSAPGARETQYF
V: TRBV4-2; size: NA; length: 16; D: NA; J: TRBJ1-4; DNA: TGTGCCAGCAGCCTTGCCTTGACAGCAACTAATGAAAAACTGTTTTTT; CDR3: CASSLALTATNEKLFF
V: TRBV28; size: medium-sized; length: 14; D: TRBD1; J: TRBJ2-1; DNA: TGTGCCAGCAAGGGACAGGGTTACTACAATGAGCAGTTCTTC; CDR3: CASKGQGYYNEQFF
V: TRBV29-1; size: NA; length: 15; D: TRBD2; J: TRBJ2-3; DNA: TGCAGCGTCCGCCTGGCGGGGGGGCCTGGAGATACGCAGTATTTT; CDR3: CSVRLAGGPGDTQYF
V: TRBV28; size: many; length: 15; D: TRBD1; J: TRBJ2-7; DNA: TGTGCCAGCAGTTTCCCGGGACAGGGGAAGTACGAGCAGTACTTC; CDR3: CASSFPGQGKYEQYF
V: TRBV5-1; size: many; length: 15; D: TRBD1; J: TRBJ2-5; DNA: TGCGCCAGCAGCAATGGACCGGGACAGCAAGAGACCCAGTACTTC; CDR3: CASSNGPGQQETQYF
V: TRBV20-1; size: few; length: 16; D: NA; J: TRBJ1-6; DNA: TGCAGTGCTAGAGACTTCTCGGATCCGGGGAATTCACCCCTCCACTTT; CDR3: CSARDFSDPGNSPLHF
V: TRBV7-9; size: few; length: 15; D: TRBD1; J: TRBJ1-6; DNA: TGTGCCAGCAGCCAGGCCGGGACAGTCAATTCACCCCTCCACTTT; CDR3: CASSQAGTVNSPLHF
V: TRBV18; size: many; length: 14; D: TRBD1; J: TRBJ1-6; DNA: TGTGCCAGCTCACCGGAGGGACAGGGATCACCCCTCCACTTT; CDR3: CASSPEGQGSPLHF
V: TRBV28; size: medium-sized; length: 13; D: TRBD1; J: TRBJ2-1; DNA: TGTGCCAGCAGGCCGGACAGGGTCGATGAGCAGTTCTTC; CDR3: CASRPDRVDEQFF
V: TRBV20-1; size: many; length: 12; D: NA; J: TRBJ1-1; DNA: TGCAGTGCTAGCAGGGCCGGTACTGAAGCTTTCTTT; CDR3: CSASRAGTEAFF
V: TRBV20-1; size: many; length: 14; D: TRBD2; J: TRBJ2-5; DNA: TGCAGTGCTAGGGCTAGCGGGAACCAAGAGACCCAGTACTTC; CDR3: CSARASGNQETQYF
V: TRBV7-3; size: few; length: 14; D: NA; J: TRBJ2-2; DNA: TGTGCCAGCAGCCCCAACAGAGGCACCGGGGAGCTGTTTTTT; CDR3: CASSPNRGTGELFF